The 3 T cell receptor beta chains given below trace back to one sample, sequenced in a study of T cells after yellow fever vaccination. One entry per CDR3 protein results from TCRdb running MiXCR on the 5' RACE reads. The sample has about 140,000 distinct CDR3 sequences; 6.6% are singletons. Specimen: CD4+ T cells sorted from PBMCs, collected 10 days after the yellow fever booster vaccination. These receptor sequences come from a man between 25 and 39 years old who received the YFV17D yellow fever vaccine.

With regard to this clonotype: It may be a read error: a sequence one base away is much more abundant. The rearrangement links TRBV12-3 or TRBV12-4 to TRBJ1-1, with D hard to call. Trimming took 8 bases from V and 8 from J, leaving 12 bases between them. The CDR3 sequence is 11 residues long. DNA of the CDR3: TGTGCCAGCGCCCTTACAGTAGAAGCTTTCTTT. Translated: CASALTVEAFF.

This clonotype was picked up many times. This sequence joins TRBV24-1 and TRBJ2-3; D is perhaps TRBD1 or TRBD2 (6 bases each). Germline assignment: CDR1 KGHDR and CDR2 SFDVKD. Trimming removed 4 bases at V and 6 bases at J, with 16 bases between. The CDR3 loop spans 15 amino acids. The CDR3 nucleotides read TGTGCCACCAGTGACACTCGACAGGAGGGGGATACGCAGTATTTT. As protein: CATSDTRQEGDTQYF.

This clonotype was seen at least ten times. A junction boundary mismatches the germline segment, possibly from a read error. The V call is TRBV7-7, the J call TRBJ2-5; maybe TRBD2 (5 bases). CDR1 and CDR2 from the germline V gene are SSHAT and FNYEAQ (reference sequence). CDR3 length equals 14 residues. DNA of the CDR3: TGTGCTAGCAGCTTACTCGGGAAACAAGAGACCCAGTACTTC. This translates into CASSLLGKQETQYF.